Below are 29 T cell receptor beta chains sequenced from a single sample in a study of control samples from healthy donors and cancer patients. Assay: immunoSEQ multiplex PCR; the TCRdb copy retains only in-frame clones and omits some. Among about 96,000 clones listed, 80% to 95% were seen once. The sample comprised blood. These receptors were collected from a man aged 18 to 30 in good health.

This clone was counted once. The chain carries TRBV7-6 and TRBJ2-7; unclear D gene. V was cut by 0 bases and J by 1 base, with 10 bases left in between. The germline V gene has CDR1 SGHVS and CDR2 FNYEAQ. The CDR3 runs to 15 residues. Written as DNA, the CDR3 is TGTGCCAGCAGCTTAGCGGTAGGGCGGTCCTACGAGCAGTACTTC. Residues: CASSLAVGRSYEQYF.

CDR3 sequence (DNA): TGCAGCGTTGAAGGGGCGTCCTATGGCTACACCTTC. As protein: CSVEGASYGYTF. This chain joins TRBV29-1 and TRBJ1-2; D not resolved. The CDR3 runs 12 residues. CDR1 and CDR2 (germline): SQVTM, ANQGSEA. Trimming left V 1 base short and J 4 bases short, with 7 bases between.

The rearrangement joins TRBV5-1 to TRBJ2-1, with 14 nucleotides matching TRBD2. J was trimmed by 5 bases and V by 2 bases; bases with no gene match: 6. The CDR3 spans 17 residues. Per germline, CDR1 SGHRS and CDR2 YFSETQ. The CDR3: CASSFRLAGGLNNEQFF. Here the CDR3 DNA reads TGCGCCAGCAGCTTCCGACTAGCGGGGGGGCTGAACAATGAGCAGTTCTTC.

This chain links TRBV30 with TRBJ1-6, with D possibly being TRBD1 (5 bases). The length of the CDR3 is 13 residues. Deletions cut 2 bases from V and 16 bases from J, with 18 bases between. Germline V CDR1 and CDR2: GTSNPN, SVGIG (reference sequence). Here the CDR3 DNA reads TGTGCCTGGAGTCGACCGCTCAGGGAAATACTCCACTTT. Translated: CAWSRPLREILHF.

The chain employs TRBV29-1 and TRBJ2-3, with 11 positions matching TRBD2. Trimming removed 8 bases from V and 3 bases from J; junction bases left unmatched: 4. Germline CDR1 is SQVTM and CDR2 is ANQGSEA. The CDR3 extends over 13 amino acids. Here the CDR3 reads CSFSGRGTDTQYF. CDR3 coding DNA: TGCAGCTTTAGCGGGAGGGGTACAGATACGCAGTATTTT.

The V call is TRBV24-1, the J call TRBJ1-2; 9 bases line up with TRBD1. CDR1 KGHDR and CDR2 SFDVKD come from the germline V gene. This CDR3 has 17 amino acids. V was pared by 4 bases and J by 5 bases, with 13 bases of the junction left unmatched. CDR3: CATSDPGQGGWEYGYTF. The CDR3 region has the DNA TGTGCCACCAGTGACCCGGGACAGGGAGGTTGGGAGTATGGCTACACCTTC.

The V gene is TRBV19, the J gene TRBJ1-1; D not certain. The CDR3 has 13 amino acids. Trimming removed 6 bases at V and 1 base at J, with 9 bases between. The germline V gene has CDR1 LNHDA and CDR2 SQIVND (reference sequence). The CDR3 coding sequence is TGTGCCAGTAGCCGTATCGCGAACACTGAAGCTTTCTTT. This gives the protein CASSRIANTEAFF. The full variable domain, its missing parts supplied by reference TRBV19 and TRBJ1-1, is DGGITQSPKYLFRKEGQNVTLSCEQNLNHDAMYWYRQDPGQGLRLIYYSQIVNDFQKGDIAEGYSVSREKKESFPLTVTSAQKNPTAFYLCASSRIANTEAFFGQGTRLTVV.

This sequence joins TRBV5-6 and TRBJ2-7; D not resolved. Germline values: CDR1 SGHDT, CDR2 YYEEEE. V lost 2 bases and J lost 4, with 10 bases in between. The CDR3 runs 13 residues. This CDR3 reads CASSFGGSYEQYF. CDR3 nucleotide sequence: TGTGCCAGCAGCTTCGGCGGTAGTTACGAGCAGTACTTC.

This clone was seen just once. V is TRBV5-1 and J is TRBJ2-1; TRBD2 might be the D (6 bases). CDR1 and CDR2 (germline): SGHRS, YFSETQ. CDR3 length: 15 residues. V dropped 1 base and J dropped 4 bases, with 12 bases sitting between them. DNA of the CDR3: TGCGCCAGCAGCTTGTCCGGGAGCGAGTACAATGAGCAGTTCTTC. Protein product: CASSLSGSEYNEQFF.

This clone was seen a single time. V is TRBV6-5 and J is TRBJ2-5; D tentatively reads TRBD1 or TRBD2 (5 bases each). V shed 6 bases and J shed 4 bases, with 18 bases lying between them. Germline V lookup: CDR1 MNHEY, CDR2 SVGAGI. The CDR3 has 15 amino acids. CDR3 in amino acids: CASRRVQGGGETQYF. As DNA, the CDR3 is TGTGCCAGCAGGCGCGTTCAGGGCGGAGGAGAGACCCAGTACTTC.

This clone was counted a single time. This sequence joins TRBV9 and TRBJ1-2, with a weak D call TRBD1 (6 bases). Germline V gene sequence: CDR1 SGDLS, CDR2 YYNGEE. Trimming took off 0 bases at V and 4 bases at J, with 13 bases between the two ends. The length of the CDR3 is 15 residues. CDR3 sequence (DNA): TGTGCCAGCAGCGTAGGACAGGTTGGAGGCTATGGCTACACCTTC. It codes for CASSVGQVGGYGYTF. Based on the CDR3 plus reference TRBV9 and TRBJ1-2, the full variable domain is DSGVTQTPKHLITATGQRVTLRCSPRSGDLSVYWYQQSLDQGLQFLIQYYNGEERAKGNILERFSAQQFPDLHSELNLSSLELGDSALYFCASSVGQVGGYGYTFGSGTRLTVV.

V gene TRBV15 combines with J gene TRBJ2-4; TRBD2 might be the D (6 bases). Germline V gene data show CDR1 as LNHNV and CDR2 as YYDKDF (reference sequence). Trimming removed 8 bases from V and 3 bases from J, with 20 bases in between. The CDR3 sequence is 16 residues long. CDR3: CATAYGSQLGKNIQYF. CDR3 nucleotides: TGTGCCACCGCATACGGGAGTCAATTGGGCAAAAACATTCAGTACTTC.

The chain employs TRBV4-3 and TRBJ2-5; D may be TRBD2 (5 bases). V lost 2 bases and J 4 bases, leaving 14 bases between the germline ends. Germline V CDR1 and CDR2: LGHNA, YSLEER. The CDR3 covers 15 residues. The CDR3 loop is CASSQSPSGGETQYF. DNA of the CDR3: TGCGCCAGCAGCCAAAGCCCGAGCGGAGGAGAGACCCAGTACTTC.

The chain joins TRBV25-1 to TRBJ1-1; unclear D gene. Germline-derived CDR1 and CDR2 are MGHDK and SYGVNS. The CDR3 sequence is 12 residues long. V shed 10 bases and J shed 4 bases, with 13 bases lying between them. CDR3 in amino acids: CATGRAGTEAFF. CDR3 nucleotide sequence: TGTGCCACCGGGAGAGCCGGCACTGAAGCTTTCTTT.

This chain joins TRBV5-4 and TRBJ2-7, with 8 bases identical to TRBD1. The CDR3 runs to 13 residues. Per the germline V gene, CDR1 is SGHNT and CDR2 is YYREEE (reference sequence). Trimming took 4 bases from V and 4 from J; bases not matched to a gene: 4. The chain's CDR3 is CASSQQGGYEQYF. For the CDR3, the DNA is TGTGCCAGCAGCCAACAGGGGGGATACGAGCAGTACTTC.

The chain couples TRBV3-1 (or the pseudogene TRBV3-2) to TRBJ2-3; TRBD2 aligns across 12 bases. Per germline, CDR1 LGHDT and CDR2 YNNKEL (reference sequence). The CDR3 length is 21 residues. V lost 1 base and J lost 0; bases outside the gene matches: 14. The CDR3 loop is CASSQGVGLAGRVVSTDTQYF. The CDR3 region has the DNA TGTGCCAGCAGCCAAGGAGTAGGACTAGCGGGAAGGGTGGTAAGCACAGATACGCAGTATTTT.

This chain links TRBV4-2 with TRBJ1-1; maybe TRBD1 (5 bases). The V end lost 0 bases, the J end lost 5 bases, and 13 bases lay between the germline ends. CDR3 length: 15 amino acids. Germline values: CDR1 LGHNA, CDR2 YNFKEQ. This CDR3 reads CASSQEGRVATEAFF. In DNA, the CDR3 is TGTGCCAGCAGCCAAGAAGGCAGGGTTGCGACTGAAGCTTTCTTT.

This chain connects TRBV27 to TRBJ2-1, with D possibly being TRBD1 (6 bases). The V gene's germline CDR1 is MNHEY and CDR2 SMNVEV (reference sequence). V was pared by 3 bases and J by 4 bases, with 13 bases between. CDR3 length equals 15 residues. In nucleotides, the CDR3 is TGTGCCAGCAGTTTCTCAGGGGATCCATACAATGAGCAGTTCTTC. Encoded protein: CASSFSGDPYNEQFF.

The chain links TRBV6-5 to TRBJ1-4; possible D gene TRBD1, 5 bases. The V end lost 6 bases, the J end lost 6 bases, and 11 bases lay between the germline ends. CDR3 size: 13 residues. Germline lookup yields CDR1 MNHEY and CDR2 SVGAGI. CDR3 in DNA: TGTGCCAGCAGCGCCAGCAGGGATGAAAAACTGTTTTTT. This translates into CASSASRDEKLFF.

The genes are TRBV5-6 and TRBJ1-1; 8 bases are shared with TRBD1. Trimming at V came to 4 bases and at J to 3 bases, leaving 14 bases not matched to a gene. Per the germline V gene, CDR1 is SGHDT and CDR2 is YYEEEE. CDR3 size: 17 residues. This CDR3 is CASSPLLRQGIDTEAFF. The CDR3 region has the DNA TGTGCCAGCAGCCCCCTCTTAAGACAGGGGATCGACACTGAAGCTTTCTTT.

The chain's CDR3 is CASSLNRGYGNTIYF. The CDR3 DNA reads as TGTGCCAGCAGCTTAAACAGGGGTTACGGGAACACCATATATTTT. The chain combines TRBV7-2 with TRBJ1-3, with 7 bases lining up with TRBD1. Germline CDR1 and CDR2: SGHTA and FQGNSA. This CDR3 is built from 15 residues. J was trimmed by 7 bases and V by 2 bases; bases with no gene match: 8.

This clone was seen just once. V usage is TRBV3-1 (or the pseudogene TRBV3-2) and J usage is TRBJ2-5, with D perhaps TRBD2 (5 bases). The V end was cut by 1 base, the J end by 5 bases, with 8 bases between. CDR1 is LGHDT, CDR2 YNNKEL, per germline (reference sequence). The CDR3 spans 13 residues. This CDR3 reads CASSQVGVETQYF. CDR3 coding DNA: TGTGCCAGCAGCCAAGTCGGGGTGGAGACCCAGTACTTC.

This sequence joins TRBV18 and TRBJ2-4; D may be TRBD1 or TRBD2 (7 bases each). The CDR3 spans 16 residues. V was clipped by 6 bases and J by 0 bases, with 15 bases between them. CDR1 KGHSH and CDR2 LQKENI come from the germline V gene. The CDR3 DNA reads as TGTGCCAGCTCCCCAGGGGGGGAACTAGCCAAAAACATTCAGTACTTC. Translating it yields CASSPGGELAKNIQYF.

The table lists this clone with a count of one. The V gene is TRBV2, the J gene TRBJ1-1; D call uncertain. The CDR3 contains 10 residues. Germline lookup yields CDR1 SNHLY and CDR2 FYNNEI. Trimming removed 7 bases from V and 7 bases from J, with 7 bases in between. The CDR3 DNA reads as TGTGCCAGCACGGGGTTTGAAGCTTTCTTT. Residues: CASTGFEAFF.

CDR3 sequence (DNA): TGCAGTGCTAGTGACCGCCGACAGGGGCTGACTCTCTCTGGAAACACCATATATTTT. Translating it yields CSASDRRQGLTLSGNTIYF. V gene TRBV20-1 combines with J gene TRBJ1-3; 8 bases map to TRBD1. Germline CDR1 and CDR2: DFQATT and SNEGSKA (reference sequence). With V trimmed by 3 bases and J by 0 bases, 16 bases remained unmatched. The CDR3 spans 19 residues.

In this sample, this clone turned up once. J is TRBJ1-1 and V is TRBV6-2 or TRBV6-3; D remains unclear. V was shortened by 0 bases and J by 5 bases, with 13 bases between the two germline ends. This CDR3 spans 15 amino acids. Germline lookup yields CDR1 MNHEY and CDR2 SVGEGT. The CDR3 DNA reads as TGTGCCAGCAGTTACTCGGCGGGAGCGGGTACTGAAGCTTTCTTT. Amino acids: CASSYSAGAGTEAFF.

The gene calls are TRBV6-5 and TRBJ1-4; D is undetermined. The length of the CDR3 is 14 residues. V lost 0 bases and J 8 bases, leaving 10 bases between the germline ends. In germline, CDR1 is MNHEY, CDR2 SVGAGI. The CDR3, as DNA: TGTGCCAGCAGTTACTCGAGCCTGACGGAAAAACTGTTTTTT. Its translation: CASSYSSLTEKLFF.

CDR3 bases: TGTGCCAGCAGCGCATCAGGGGGCGCGTTCTCTGAAGCTTTCTTT. This translates into CASSASGGAFSEAFF. V and J are TRBV7-8 and TRBJ1-1, with TRBD1 matching over 8 bases. The junction had 11 bases not matched to a gene; V was cut back by 5 bases and J by 6 bases. The germline gives CDR1 SGHVS, CDR2 FQNEAQ. This CDR3 contains 15 residues. The whole variable domain, filled in from reference TRBV7-8 and TRBJ1-1, reads GAGVSQSPRYKVAKRGQDVALRCDPISGHVSLFWYQQALGQGPEFLTYFQNEAQLDKSGLPSDRFFAERPEGSVSTLKIQRTQQEDSAVYLCASSASGGAFSEAFFGQGTRLTVV.

The sample holds one count of this clone. The rearrangement uses TRBV19 and TRBJ1-2, with 10 bases matching TRBD1. Trimming at V came to 3 bases and at J to 8 bases, leaving 9 bases not matched to a gene. Germline V CDR1 and CDR2: LNHDA, SQIVND (reference sequence). The CDR3 contains 15 residues. DNA for the CDR3: TGTGCCAGTAGTATGTCGACAGGGGGCTGGAGCGGCTACACCTTC. This encodes CASSMSTGGWSGYTF.